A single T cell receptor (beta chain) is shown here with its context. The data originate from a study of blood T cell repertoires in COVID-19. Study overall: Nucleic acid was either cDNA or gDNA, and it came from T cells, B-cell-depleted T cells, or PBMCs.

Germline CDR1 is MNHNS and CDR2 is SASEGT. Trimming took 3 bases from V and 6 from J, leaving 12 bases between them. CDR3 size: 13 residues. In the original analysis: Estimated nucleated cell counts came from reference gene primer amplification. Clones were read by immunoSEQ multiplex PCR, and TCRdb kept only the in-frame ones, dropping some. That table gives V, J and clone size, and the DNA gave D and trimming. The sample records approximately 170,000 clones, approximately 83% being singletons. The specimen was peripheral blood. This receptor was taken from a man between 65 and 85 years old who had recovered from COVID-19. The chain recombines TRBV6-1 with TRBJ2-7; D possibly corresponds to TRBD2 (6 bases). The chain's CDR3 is CASSEEGGAEQYF. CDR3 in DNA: TGTGCCAGCAGTGAGGAGGGTGGGGCCGAGCAGTACTTC.